The T cell receptor beta chain described here comes from a study of cytomegalovirus exposure and HLA in healthy donors. Study-wide results and limits: Most of the TCR beta V segments (in an earlier analysis) were productive either about 87% or about 30% of the time. A later analysis found that most CMV-associated TCR beta chains appeared HLA-restricted.

A multiplex PCR was run with 60 Vbeta primers and 13 Jbeta primers. Sequencing was performed with immunoSEQ multiplex PCR; in TCRdb, only in-frame clones are kept and a portion is missing. The table shows fewer than 90,000 clones, with roughly 77% occurring only once. With respect to this clone: As yet, its antigen is unknown.

Germline V CDR1 and CDR2: KGHSH, LQKENI. J was trimmed by 0 bases and V by 1 base; bases with no gene match: 2. This CDR3 comprises 15 residues. This chain connects TRBV18 to TRBJ2-7, with 8 bases aligning to TRBD2. Sequences were obtained from PBMCs. The sequence was collected from a woman in her forties in good health and CMV-seropositive. In DNA form, the CDR3 reads TGTGCCAGCTCACCACAGGGGACTAGCTCCTACGAGCAGTACTTC. It yields the protein CASSPQGTSSYEQYF.